The next 19 T cell receptor beta chains were all read from a single sample in a study of T cells after somatic rescue of genetic block. Repertoires were generated with immunoSEQ multiplex PCR, while TCRdb's copy carries only in-frame clones and drops some. Counted here are about 14,000 clones, approximately 70% occurring once; the ten biggest clones make up around 21%. The sequencing input was peripheral blood mononuclear cells (PBMCs). These receptors all stem from a boy younger than 18.

The V call is TRBV6-5, the J call TRBJ1-2; TRBD1 matches 11 bases. From germline, CDR1 is MNHEY and CDR2 SVGAGI. The CDR3 runs to 16 residues. The V gene end was trimmed by 2 bases and the J gene end by 6 bases; junction bases not matched to a gene: 8. The CDR3: CASSYRGTGGLDGYTF. CDR3 coding DNA: TGTGCCAGCAGTTACAGAGGGACAGGGGGATTAGATGGCTACACCTTC.

In this sample, this clone turned up a few times. The chain uses TRBV10-1 and TRBJ2-2; 9 nucleotides align to TRBD2. CDR1 and CDR2 (germline): WNHNN, SYGVQD (reference sequence). The CDR3 length is 14 residues. The junction had 4 bases not matched to a gene; V was cut back by 6 bases and J by 5 bases. CDR3 in amino acids: CASRRGRETGELFF. For the CDR3, the DNA is TGCGCCAGCAGGCGCGGGAGGGAGACCGGGGAGCTGTTTTTT.

The rearrangement uses TRBV6-5 and TRBJ1-1, with D unresolved. Germline V lookup: CDR1 MNHEY, CDR2 SVGAGI. CDR3 size: 14 residues. Between the trimmed V and J ends, which lost 2 bases and 0 bases, there was a span of 7 bases. The CDR3 DNA reads as TGTGCCAGCAGTTACGACGGATTGAACACTGAAGCTTTCTTT. Translated, it gives CASSYDGLNTEAFF.

The V gene is TRBV6-5, the J gene TRBJ2-3, with D possibly being TRBD2 (5 bases). From germline, CDR1 is MNHEY and CDR2 SVGAGI. V was pared by 5 bases and J by 7 bases, with 16 bases between. The CDR3 runs to 14 residues. CDR3 loop: CASSPGGRGNTQYF. The CDR3 DNA is TGTGCCAGCAGTCCCGGTGGTAGAGGGAATACGCAGTATTTT.

V is TRBV2 and J is TRBJ2-2; D is tentatively TRBD1 or TRBD2 (6 bases each). Trimming removed 6 bases at V and 5 bases at J, with 16 bases between. The germline gives CDR1 SNHLY, CDR2 FYNNEI. This CDR3 region has 15 residues. CDR3 DNA: TGTGCCAGCAGCGTCGTACAGGGAGGTACCGGGGAGCTGTTTTTT. Amino acid sequence: CASSVVQGGTGELFF.

The chain couples TRBV6-6 to TRBJ2-7; D perhaps matches TRBD2 (6 bases). In germline, CDR1 is MNHNY, CDR2 SVGAGI (reference sequence). The CDR3 spans 14 residues. Trimming removed 2 bases at V and 5 bases at J, with 13 bases between. The CDR3 loop is CASSYGGMLNEQYF. In nucleotides, the CDR3 is TGTGCCAGCAGTTACGGGGGGATGTTAAACGAGCAGTACTTC.

Only one count was recorded for this clone. The chain joins TRBV5-8 to TRBJ1-3, with 7 bases identical to TRBD1. Germline-derived CDR1 and CDR2 are SGHTS and YDEGEE. The CDR3 covers 15 residues. V was pared by 4 bases and J by 0 bases, with 4 bases of the junction left unmatched. CDR3 loop: CASSPRGSSGNTIYF. The CDR3 DNA follows: TGTGCCAGCAGCCCCAGGGGGAGCTCTGGAAACACCATATATTTT.

V and J are TRBV28 and TRBJ2-7; 7 bases are a match to TRBD1. This CDR3 has 15 residues. Germline CDR1 reads MDHEN; CDR2 reads SYDVKM. Unmatched junction bases numbered 7, after V lost 4 bases and J lost 1 base. CDR3: CASSSWTGGSYEQYF. The CDR3 nucleotides are TGTGCCAGCAGTTCCTGGACAGGCGGGTCCTACGAGCAGTACTTC. Filled out from reference TRBV28 and TRBJ2-7, the complete variable domain reads DVKVTQSSRYLVKRTGEKVFLECVQDMDHENMFWYRQDPGLGLRLIYFSYDVKMKEKGDIPEGYSVSREKKERFSLILESASTNQTSMYLCASSSWTGGSYEQYFGPGTRLTVT.

This clone was picked up one time. This chain connects TRBV11-2 to TRBJ1-3; D is unclear. From germline, CDR1 is SGHAT and CDR2 FQNNGV. The CDR3 sequence is 14 residues long. V lost 2 bases, J lost 2 bases, and 7 bases lay in between. CDR3 DNA sequence: TGTGCCAGCAGCTTAACCCACACTGGAAACACCATATATTTT. This translates into CASSLTHTGNTIYF.

The gene calls are TRBV5-1 and TRBJ1-6, with a weak D call TRBD1 (5 bases). In germline, CDR1 is SGHRS, CDR2 YFSETQ. V lost 4 bases, J lost 9 bases, and 20 bases lay in between. This CDR3 contains 16 residues. The CDR3 region is CASSLRAGNEVSPLHF. The CDR3 DNA reads TGCGCCAGCAGCCTGAGGGCAGGGAATGAGGTTTCACCCCTCCACTTT.

The chain joins TRBV9 to TRBJ1-4, with TRBD1 as a possible D gene (6 bases). Trimming shortened V by 4 bases and J by 6 bases, and 13 bases separated the two germline ends. CDR1 is SGDLS and CDR2 is YYNGEE in the germline V gene. The CDR3 totals 14 residues. Here the CDR3 DNA reads TGTGCCAGCAGCCGGAGGGGGGCGGATGAAAAACTGTTTTTT. Protein: CASSRRGADEKLFF.

By share, this clone ranks as large. V usage is TRBV6-6 and J usage is TRBJ1-2; D gene ambiguous. V was shortened by 7 bases and J by 2 bases, with 5 bases between the two germline ends. Germline V gene data show CDR1 as MNHNY and CDR2 as SVGAGI (reference sequence). The CDR3 sequence is 11 residues long. CDR3 coding DNA: TGTGCCAGCAACGGAAACTATGGCTACACCTTC. Its protein is CASNGNYGYTF.

The rearrangement joins TRBV5-6 to TRBJ1-2; D possibly corresponds to TRBD1 (5 bases). V lost 3 bases to trimming and J lost 6 bases, with 15 bases between them. Germline CDR1 and CDR2: SGHDT and YYEEEE. The CDR3 length is 14 residues. As DNA, the CDR3 is TGTGCCAGCAGCTCGGGACGGCCCTTCGATGGCTACACCTTC. Its translation: CASSSGRPFDGYTF.

This clone rates as medium-sized. The chain uses TRBV11-2 and TRBJ2-7; D is possibly TRBD2 (5 bases). Per germline, CDR1 SGHAT and CDR2 FQNNGV. CDR3 size: 18 residues. V was shortened by 4 bases and J by 3 bases, with 25 bases between the two germline ends. DNA of the CDR3: TGTGCCAGCAGCTCTAGCCGGGTGGCCAGCTACCTAATCTACGAGCAGTACTTC. Its protein product is CASSSSRVASYLIYEQYF.

This clone came up a few times. V and J are TRBV19 and TRBJ1-5, with 8 positions matching TRBD1. The CDR3 extends over 15 amino acids. Germline-derived CDR1 and CDR2 are LNHDA and SQIVND (reference sequence). The trim removed 7 bases at V and 1 base at J, leaving 6 bases unmatched. The CDR3 is CASNRDRSSNQPQHF. In nucleotides, the CDR3 is TGTGCCAGTAATCGGGACAGGTCAAGCAATCAGCCCCAGCATTTT.

This clone was seen more than once but under ten times. The CDR3 DNA reads as TGTGCCAGCAGCTCATCCGTACGAGGGGTTAACAAGGGGGCCAACGTCCTGACTTTC. Amino acid sequence: CASSSSVRGVNKGANVLTF. The V call is TRBV7-9, the J call TRBJ2-6; possibly TRBD1 or TRBD2 for D (5 bases each). The CDR3 extends over 19 amino acids. Germline V CDR1 and CDR2: SEHNR, FQNEAQ (reference sequence). Trimming pared 4 bases from V and 4 bases from J, leaving 23 bases between.

The J gene is TRBJ2-1, the V gene TRBV4-1; the match to TRBD2 covers 9 bases. After removal of 1 base from V and 7 bases from J, the junction contained 5 bases not matched to a gene. Looked up from germline, CDR1 is MGHRA and CDR2 is YSYEKL. The CDR3 spans 15 residues. The DNA for the CDR3 is TGCGCCAGCAGCCAAGTTGCGGGAGGGCGGAATGAGCAGTTCTTC. Translated: CASSQVAGGRNEQFF.

The V call is TRBV13, the J call TRBJ2-3; 7 nucleotides match TRBD1. In germline, CDR1 is PRHDT, CDR2 FYEKMQ (reference sequence). V shed 4 bases, J shed 2 bases, and the junction held 6 bases outside the gene matches. This CDR3 has 15 amino acids. CDR3 loop: CASSSRQGVTDTQYF. The CDR3, as DNA: TGTGCCAGCAGCTCCCGACAGGGAGTCACAGATACGCAGTATTTT.

This chain connects TRBV19 to TRBJ1-1; 10 bases agree with TRBD1. The trim removed 5 bases at V and 9 bases at J, leaving 6 bases unmatched. The CDR3 is made up of 13 amino acids. Germline loops: CDR1 LNHDA, CDR2 SQIVND (reference sequence). For the CDR3, the DNA is TGTGCCAGTAGTTTCGGACAGGGGGGTAAAGCTTTCTTT. It specifies CASSFGQGGKAFF. Variable domain in full (rest from reference TRBV19 and TRBJ1-1): DGGITQSPKYLFRKEGQNVTLSCEQNLNHDAMYWYRQDPGQGLRLIYYSQIVNDFQKGDIAEGYSVSREKKESFPLTVTSAQKNPTAFYLCASSFGQGGKAFFGQGTRLTVV.